This paragraph reports one T cell receptor beta chain. Per germline, CDR1 MDHEN and CDR2 SYDVKM. V trimming: 5 bases; J trimming: 5 bases; junction bases outside the gene matches: 15. There are 17 residues in the CDR3. This entry comes from a study of blood T cell repertoires in COVID-19. For the study at large: Whether acute or convalescent, the COVID-19 samples came from the United States, Italy and Spain. PBMCs, B-cell-depleted T cells, or T cells provided the cDNA or gDNA that made up the material.

Authors' processing steps: Reference gene primer amplification gave nucleated cell count estimates. The table came from immunoSEQ multiplex PCR; TCRdb's copy has only in-frame clones and leaves some out. V, J and clone size reflect that table, while D and trimming were determined from the DNA. The repertoire consists of around 260,000 clones, with more than 75% occurring once and the leading ten covering less than 3%. The TCR originated in a woman between 50 and 59 years old with acute or convalescent COVID-19. Sequencing used peripheral blood. This sequence joins TRBV28 and TRBJ2-3; 8 bases fit TRBD1. The CDR3 spells CASSLTPGQVNKDTQYF. The DNA of the CDR3 is TGTGCCAGCAGTCTAACCCCGGGACAGGTTAATAAAGATACGCAGTATTTT.